This is a list of T cell receptor beta chains from one sample in a study of blood T cells in healthy people across ages. MiXCR, run by TCRdb on the 5' RACE reads, gives a single entry per CDR3 protein. Among 780,000 or so distinct CDR3 sequences listed, 56% were seen once. The specimen was blood. These receptor sequences come from a man between 40 and 49 years old in good health. Both conserved end residues are part of each CDR3. A D gene is named only where the DNA matches it firmly. Some rows mark clone size as missing; the rest say once, few, many or name a class of expanded clone.

d_call j_call clone_size v_call cdr3_nt cdr3_aa
- TRBJ1-2 - TRBV21-1 TGTGCCAGTTCGACAGGGGGGCCATCTGGCTACACCTTC CASSTGGPSGYTF
TRBD1 TRBJ2-1 - TRBV6-8 TGTGCCAGCAGCTGGGACAGGGGGCTTTACAATGAGCAGTTCTTC CASSWDRGLYNEQFF
- TRBJ2-4 - TRBV7-9 TGTGCCAGCAGACCTTTGTTGACCAACCCCGATGAGCAGTACTTC CASRPLLTNPDEQYF
- TRBJ2-5 - TRBV21-1 TGTGCCAGCAGCAAAGGAGCGGGAGAGTGGGAGCAAGAGACCCAGTACTTC CASSKGAGEWEQETQYF
- TRBJ1-2 - TRBV2 TGTGCCAGCAGTGTGCCATCTTCCATGGACGGCTACACCTTC CASSVPSSMDGYTF
- TRBJ1-1 - TRBV20-1 TGCAGTGCTAGACCGGGACATAAGCTAGAAGCTTTCTTT CSARPGHKLEAFF
- TRBJ1-1 once TRBV29-1 TGCAGCGTTGTTGTATCGGGTTTTATGAACACTGAAGCTTTCTTT CSVVVSGFMNTEAFF
- TRBJ2-1 - TRBV25-1 TGTGCCAGCAGTGGGGGACATCGGTCCTACAATGAGCAGTTCTTC CASSGGHRSYNEQFF
TRBD2 TRBJ2-1 - TRBV20-1 TGCAGTGCTAGAACCCCGACGGGGGAGGGCCTTGGCGTGCAGTTCTTC CSARTPTGEGLGVQFF
TRBD2 TRBJ2-3 - TRBV9 TGTGCCAGCAGTGGGACTAGCAACCTCCTCACAGATACGCAGTATTTT CASSGTSNLLTDTQYF
- TRBJ2-3 few TRBV5-6 TGTGCCAGCAGCTTTAAGGCAGGGGCGCATGAGGATACGCAGTATTTT CASSFKAGAHEDTQYF
TRBD2 TRBJ2-7 - TRBV12-3/TRBV12-4 TGTGCCAGCAGTCGACTAGCGGGCATCTACGAGCAGTACTTC CASSRLAGIYEQYF
- TRBJ2-6 few TRBV4-2 TGTGCCAGCAGCCAATTCACGGGACGGACCGACTCTGGGGCCAACGTCCTGACTTTC CASSQFTGRTDSGANVLTF
TRBD2 TRBJ2-7 few TRBV14 TGTGCCAGCAGCCAACCCCCGACTAGCCGACAGTACTTC CASSQPPTSRQYF
- TRBJ2-5 - TRBV6-2/TRBV6-3 TGTGCCAGCAGTTACGACAGCCCCCGGCAGTACTTC CASSYDSPRQYF
- TRBJ2-6 many TRBV12-3/TRBV12-4 TGTGCCAGCAGTTTAGTCGGGGGCCACCCTTCTGGGGCCAACGTCCTGACTTTC CASSLVGGHPSGANVLTF
TRBD2 TRBJ2-5 few TRBV25-1 TGTGCCAGCAGTGAACTAGCGGGGGGAGAGACCCAGTACTTC CASSELAGGETQYF
TRBD2 TRBJ2-7 few TRBV28 TGTGCCAGCAGTCCTCCTTTAGCGGGGGGGCCCCTCGAGCAGTACTTC CASSPPLAGGPLEQYF
- TRBJ1-2 few TRBV27 TGTGCCAGCAGTTCACGCCGTGACAGATATGGCTACACCTTC CASSSRRDRYGYTF
TRBD1 TRBJ2-1 - TRBV4-1 TGCGCCAGCAGCTCAAGACAGGGGGTCTACAATGAGCAGTTCTTC CASSSRQGVYNEQFF
- TRBJ2-5 once TRBV20-1 TGCAGTGCTAGATCTACAGAAGAGACCCAGTACTTC CSARSTEETQYF
- TRBJ2-7 - TRBV5-1 TGCGCCAGCCGGGACACAAACTACGAGCAGTACTTC CASRDTNYEQYF
- TRBJ1-5 - TRBV15 TGTGCCACCAGCAGAGATCCAACCAGCAATCAGCCCCAGCATTTT CATSRDPTSNQPQHF
- TRBJ2-3 few TRBV29-1 TGCAGCGTTGAAGACCGAATAGGCACAGATACGCAGTATTTT CSVEDRIGTDTQYF
- TRBJ2-3 - TRBV7-6 TGTGCCACCGTTATTTTAGATACGCAGTATTTT CATVILDTQYF
- TRBJ1-2 - TRBV9 TGTGCCAGCGGCCGGGCCCAGGGAGATCTCTATGGCTACACCTTC CASGRAQGDLYGYTF
- TRBJ2-1 - TRBV12-3/TRBV12-4 TGTGCCAGCACCTTCCTTCTAGCGCCTAACAATGAGCAGTTCTTC CASTFLLAPNNEQFF
- TRBJ2-1 few TRBV5-6 TGTGCCAGCAATTCCCTGGGGGTAGACTACAATGAGCAGTTCTTC CASNSLGVDYNEQFF
TRBD1 TRBJ2-7 - TRBV4-2 TGTGCCAGCAGCCAAGGCGCGACAGGGGACTACGAGCAGTACTTC CASSQGATGDYEQYF
- TRBJ1-6 - TRBV20-1 TGCAGTGCTAGACCAGCGGTTGGGGCAGATAATTCACCCCTCCACTTT CSARPAVGADNSPLHF
- TRBJ1-2 - TRBV10-3 TGTGCCATCAGTGACGGACTGTCGGCGGAGTACTATGGCTACACCTTC CAISDGLSAEYYGYTF
TRBD2 TRBJ2-3 - TRBV9 TGTGCCAGCAGCGTAGGAGTATGGAGCGGGGGTGGATCTAGCACAGATACGCAGTATTTT CASSVGVWSGGGSSTDTQYF
TRBD2 TRBJ2-3 - TRBV4-3 TGCGCCAGCAGCCAGGGAGGGGGGACTAGCGGGGTCAATACGCAGTATTTT CASSQGGGTSGVNTQYF
TRBD2 TRBJ2-3 few TRBV20-1 TGCAGTGCTAGAGAGGTAGCGGGGGGGCGGAGAGATACGCAGTATTTT CSAREVAGGRRDTQYF
- TRBJ2-6 - TRBV19 TGTGCCAGTAGTAGCCCCTCTGGGGCCAACGTCCCGACTTTC CASSSPSGANVPTF
- TRBJ2-1 - TRBV13 TGTGCCAGCAGCTTAGCTGGTTCGGGGGTCAATGAGCAGTTCTTC CASSLAGSGVNEQFF
- TRBJ1-2 - TRBV20-1 TGCAGTGCTAGTATCTCCTGGTCGGGCTACACCTTC CSASISWSGYTF
- TRBJ1-1 many TRBV12-3/TRBV12-4 TGTGCCAGCGGCAGGGGTGGGGAGGGAGAAGCTTTCTTT CASGRGGEGEAFF
- TRBJ2-7 - TRBV18 TGTGCCAGCTCACTTCCGGGGAGAAACCCCTACGAGCAGTACTTC CASSLPGRNPYEQYF
- TRBJ1-6 - TRBV12-3/TRBV12-4 TGTGCCAGCACGTTACAAGGTTCACCCCTCCACTTT CASTLQGSPLHF
- TRBJ2-7 - TRBV5-1 TGCGCCAGCAGCTTGGAACAGGCCCCCTCCGAGCAGTACTTC CASSLEQAPSEQYF
- TRBJ1-1 once TRBV9 TGTGCCAGCAGCGTAGCTCTGATGAACACTGAAGCTTTCTTT CASSVALMNTEAFF
- TRBJ2-1 many TRBV7-9 TGTGCCAGCAGCCTAGGTGGGGGAGGCGAGCAGTTCTTC CASSLGGGGEQFF
TRBD1 TRBJ2-1 - TRBV9 TGTGCCAGCAGCGTAGTAGGGACAGGGGGTTTCAATGAGCAGTTCTTC CASSVVGTGGFNEQFF
- TRBJ2-6 - TRBV6-5 TGTGCCAGCAGTTCGGGACCGCTGAGGTCTGGGGCCAACGTCCTGACTTTC CASSSGPLRSGANVLTF
TRBD2 TRBJ2-7 few TRBV20-1 TGCAGTGCTAGGCTAAGTTCGAGCGGGACGCGAGAGCAGTACTTC CSARLSSSGTREQYF
- TRBJ2-5 - TRBV6-1 TGTGCCAGCAGTGCCGAGCAGCGAGAGACCCAGTACTTC CASSAEQRETQYF
TRBD2 TRBJ2-1 - TRBV20-1 TGCAGTGCTGACAATAGCGGGGGGCCGAATGAGCAGTTCTTC CSADNSGGPNEQFF
TRBD1 TRBJ2-6 - TRBV27 TGTGCCAGCAGTATCCGGGACAGGGGGTCTGGGGCCAACGTCCTGACTTTC CASSIRDRGSGANVLTF
TRBD1 TRBJ1-2 - TRBV2 TGTGCCAGCAAAGGGGGCTTAGGCTACACCTTC CASKGGLGYTF
TRBD1 TRBJ1-5 few TRBV5-1 TGCGCCAGCAGCGGATACAGGGGCCAGCCCCAGCATTTT CASSGYRGQPQHF
- TRBJ2-1 - TRBV6-2/TRBV6-3 TGTGCCAGCTACCCTGGGGGGGCCAACCGCATAGAGCAGTTCTTC CASYPGGANRIEQFF
TRBD2 TRBJ2-1 few TRBV29-1 TGCAGCGTTGAGGTCGGGGGGGATGAGCAGTTCTTC CSVEVGGDEQFF
TRBD2 TRBJ2-5 - TRBV4-2 TGTGCCAGCAGCCAAGTTACTAGCGGGAGTCAGCAGTACTTC CASSQVTSGSQQYF
- TRBJ2-7 few TRBV28 TGTGCCAGCAGTCGCCCCCCAGGCATGCGGGACGAGCAGTACTTC CASSRPPGMRDEQYF
- TRBJ1-2 - TRBV9 TGTGCCAGCAGTGCCGATGTCGGGGGGCGAGGCTACACCTTC CASSADVGGRGYTF
- TRBJ2-3 - TRBV2 TGTGCCAGCTGCTCCCGGGTCGCAGATACGCAGTATTTT CASCSRVADTQYF
- TRBJ1-2 few TRBV6-5 TGTGCCAGGACAGGACAGAGGAGGAACTATGGCTACACCTTC CARTGQRRNYGYTF
- TRBJ2-5 - TRBV20-1 TGCAGTGCTAGAGATAAGGGGGAGGCTTGGTGGGAGACCCAGTACTTC CSARDKGEAWWETQYF
- TRBJ2-7 few TRBV29-1 TGCAGCGTTGAGGCGGGGTACGAGCAGTACTTC CSVEAGYEQYF